The clone carrying this T cell receptor beta chain was found many times. Its antigen is unknown. As for time point: newly diagnosed GD, antithyroid drugs for less than 3 months. RNA isolated from PBMCs was used to make the TCR library. Germline CDR1 is DFQATT and CDR2 is SNEGSKA (reference sequence). This CDR3 contains 12 residues. Deletions cut 3 bases from V and 2 bases from J, with 8 bases between. The data are from a study of regulatory T cells in long-lasting Graves disease. General study points: The number of shared public clonotypes was higher in persistent patients (around 2,700) than new patients (966).

iRepertoire HTBI primers and Arm-PCR of CDR3 regions built TCR beta libraries. Per the study methods: From all samples, identification returned 11 to 15 TRBJ and approximately 61 TRBV segments. TCRdb re-analysed the multiplex PCR reads in MiXCR, keeping a single row per CDR3 protein. The V and J calls here are based on TCRdb, not the publication. The data show around 500,000 distinct CDR3 sequences, roughly 13% seen once. The sample was also linked to a second study, of T cells in Graves' hyperthyroidism and ophthalmopathy.

The chain uses TRBV20-1 and TRBJ2-7; no reliable D call. The material was peripheral blood mononuclear cells (PBMCs), obtained at new diagnosis, from a patient treated with antithyroid drugs. This TCR was sampled from a man aged 30-40 years with Graves disease. Written as DNA, the CDR3 is TGCAGTGCTAGTTTTGAACCCTACGAGCAGTACTTC. Protein product: CSASFEPYEQYF.